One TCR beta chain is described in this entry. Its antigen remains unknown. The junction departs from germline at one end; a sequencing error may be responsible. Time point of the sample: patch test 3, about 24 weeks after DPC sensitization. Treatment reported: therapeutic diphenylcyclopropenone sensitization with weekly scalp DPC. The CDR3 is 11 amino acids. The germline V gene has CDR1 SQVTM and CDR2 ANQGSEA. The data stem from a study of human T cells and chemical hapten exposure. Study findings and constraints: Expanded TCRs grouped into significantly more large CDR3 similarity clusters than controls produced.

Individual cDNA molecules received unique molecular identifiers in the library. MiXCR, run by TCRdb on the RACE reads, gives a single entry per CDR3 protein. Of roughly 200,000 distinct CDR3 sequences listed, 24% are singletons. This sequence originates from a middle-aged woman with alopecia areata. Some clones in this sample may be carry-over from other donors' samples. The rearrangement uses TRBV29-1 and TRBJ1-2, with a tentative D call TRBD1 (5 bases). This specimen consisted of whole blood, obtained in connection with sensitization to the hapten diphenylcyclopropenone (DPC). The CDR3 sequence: CSVVSQGTRSF. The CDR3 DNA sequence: TGCAGCGTTGTGAGTCAGGGAACGCGAAGCTTC.